This TCR beta chain was documented in a study of identical twins. This clonotype was recorded a few times. A template switching step contributed a universal primer site, while unique molecular identifiers were present in the cDNA. TCRdb fed the 5' RACE reads into MiXCR, producing one record per CDR3 protein. The data hold under 900,000 distinct CDR3 sequences, with 9% to 15% observed a single time. Healthy Caucasians were all of the donors. Germline assignment: CDR1 MDHEN and CDR2 SYDVKM. The CDR3 covers 16 residues. V shed 1 base, J shed 7 bases, and the junction held 9 bases outside the gene matches. This sample also appeared in a second study, on yellow fever vaccine responses in identical twins.

What was sequenced was PBMCs. The receptor was derived from a woman aged 18-30 years in good health. The V and J genes are TRBV28 and TRBJ2-1; 8 bases are a match to TRBD2. The DNA for the CDR3 is TGTGCCAGCAGTTTATTACTAGCGGAGGAGGGGAATGAGCAGTTCTTC. Protein product: CASSLLLAEEGNEQFF.